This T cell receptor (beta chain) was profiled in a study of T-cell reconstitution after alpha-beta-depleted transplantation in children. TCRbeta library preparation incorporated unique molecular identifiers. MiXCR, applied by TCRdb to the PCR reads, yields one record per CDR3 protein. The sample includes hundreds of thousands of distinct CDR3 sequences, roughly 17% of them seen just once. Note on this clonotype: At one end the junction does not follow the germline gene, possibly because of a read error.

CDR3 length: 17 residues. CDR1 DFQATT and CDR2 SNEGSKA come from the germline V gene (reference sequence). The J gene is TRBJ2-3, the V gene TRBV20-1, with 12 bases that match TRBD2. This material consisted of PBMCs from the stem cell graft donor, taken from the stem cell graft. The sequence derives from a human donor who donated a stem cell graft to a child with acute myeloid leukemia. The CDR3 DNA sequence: TGCAGTGCTAGACCAACCTCTAGCGGGGGGGGTTCAGAAACGCAGTATTTT. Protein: CSARPTSSGGGSETQYF.